A single sample gave rise to the 17 T cell receptor beta chains below, sequenced in a study of blood T cells in healthy people across ages. Primers used in a second PCR of about 6 to 11 cycles were a sample-barcoded 5' primer and a J-beta primer mix. TCRdb redid the calling of the 5' RACE reads with MiXCR, one entry per CDR3 protein. The sample holds approximately 810,000 distinct CDR3 sequences, about 34% seen once. The material sequenced was blood. The source is a man aged 18 to 30 in good health.

The V call is TRBV9, the J call TRBJ2-6, with D maybe TRBD1 (5 bases). Germline CDR1 is SGDLS and CDR2 is YYNGEE. V lost 6 bases to trimming and J lost 2 bases, with 12 bases between them. The CDR3 is 15 amino acids. CDR3 amino acids: CASTVRETGANVLTF. The CDR3 nucleotides are TGTGCCAGCACCGTCAGGGAAACTGGGGCCAACGTCCTGACTTTC.

This clonotype was counted a few times. The chain is built from TRBV20-1 and TRBJ2-1, with D maybe TRBD2 (7 bases). The CDR3 extends over 15 amino acids. Germline V lookup: CDR1 DFQATT, CDR2 SNEGSKA (reference sequence). V was pared by 0 bases and J by 10 bases, with 19 bases between. CDR3: CSARDRGAPVSEQFF. CDR3 DNA sequence: TGCAGTGCTAGAGATCGGGGGGCCCCTGTTTCCGAGCAGTTCTTC.

The rearrangement joins TRBV12-3 or TRBV12-4 to TRBJ1-1; TRBD1 is a possible D gene (5 bases). The V end lost 3 bases, the J end lost 7 bases, and 15 bases lay between the germline ends. CDR3 size: 14 residues. This CDR3 reads CASSFYGRGGEAFF. CDR3 DNA sequence: TGTGCCAGCAGTTTTTACGGACGTGGGGGTGAAGCTTTCTTT.

This clonotype was seen only a few times. The chain joins TRBV20-1 to TRBJ1-1; D is perhaps TRBD1 (5 bases). Germline values: CDR1 DFQATT, CDR2 SNEGSKA (reference sequence). CDR3 length: 15 amino acids. Deletions cut 1 base from V and 0 bases from J, with 12 bases between. CDR3 nucleotide sequence: TGCAGTGCTAGAGGGTTGGGGGGAATGAACACTGAAGCTTTCTTT. Its translation is CSARGLGGMNTEAFF.

The chain links TRBV7-2 to TRBJ1-1; a weak D match, TRBD1 (6 bases). V was shortened by 10 bases and J by 7 bases, with 22 bases between the two germline ends. Germline V gene lookup returns CDR1 SGHTA and CDR2 FQGNSA. This CDR3 comprises 14 residues. The CDR3 is CATWGGLAPFEAFF. CDR3 nucleotides: TGTGCCACCTGGGGGGGCTTGGCTCCATTTGAAGCTTTCTTT.

This chain connects TRBV30 to TRBJ1-1; D gene unclear. In germline, CDR1 is GTSNPN, CDR2 SVGIG (reference sequence). CDR3 length: 11 amino acids. V lost 2 bases to trimming and J lost 11 bases, with 12 bases between them. CDR3 sequence reads: CAWSRIGDAFF. CDR3 nucleotide sequence: TGTGCCTGGAGTCGCATCGGGGATGCTTTCTTT.

CDR3 sequence reads: CSARDLRQGDYGYTF. Written as DNA, the CDR3 is TGCAGTGCTAGAGATTTGAGGCAGGGAGACTATGGCTACACCTTC. The V gene is TRBV20-1, the J gene TRBJ1-2, with D possibly TRBD1 on 5 matching bases. The germline V and J ends were trimmed by 0 bases and 3 bases, with 14 bases remaining between them. The CDR3 is 15 residues long. The V gene's germline CDR1 is DFQATT and CDR2 SNEGSKA (reference sequence).

This clonotype showed up just a few times. The J gene is TRBJ2-7, the V gene TRBV9; 9 nucleotides agree with TRBD2. This CDR3 is built from 18 residues. J gave up 2 bases and V 1 base, and 13 bases lay outside the gene matches. CDR1 SGDLS and CDR2 YYNGEE come from the germline V gene. The chain's CDR3 is CASSVSPSGTNLAYEQYF. CDR3 sequence (DNA): TGTGCCAGCAGCGTATCGCCTAGCGGGACGAATTTGGCCTACGAGCAGTACTTC.

Regarding this clonotype: A much larger clonotype is one base distant, so this may be a read error. The genes are TRBV29-1 and TRBJ2-5; either TRBD1 or TRBD2 may fit D (5 bases each). The CDR3 totals 16 residues. Per germline, CDR1 SQVTM and CDR2 ANQGSEA. CDR3 sequence reads: CSAEFRDPSNQETQYF. In DNA, the CDR3 is TGCAGCGCTGAATTCAGGGACCCTTCAAACCAAGAGACCCAGTACTTC.

The CDR3 is CASKPRTGDPEAFF. DNA for the CDR3: TGTGCCAGCAAACCTCGGACAGGGGACCCTGAAGCTTTCTTT. The rearrangement joins TRBV25-1 to TRBJ1-1; 9 bases are a match to TRBD1. The CDR3 is 14 amino acids. J lost 6 bases, V lost 7 bases, and 9 bases had no gene match. Germline lookup yields CDR1 MGHDK and CDR2 SYGVNS.

Concerning this clonotype: The junction differs from germline at one of its ends, possibly a read error. The chain couples TRBV25-1 to TRBJ1-2, with D possibly matching TRBD1 (6 bases). Germline V gene lookup returns CDR1 MGHDK and CDR2 SYGVNS. The CDR3 is 14 amino acids. CDR3 nucleotide sequence: TGTGCCAGCAGTGACTTAGACAGGCTCTATGGCAACACCTTC. It specifies CASSDLDRLYGNTF.

This clonotype was recorded many times. The chain joins TRBV12-3 or TRBV12-4 to TRBJ1-6; D not resolved. With 3 bases removed from V and 10 bases from J, the gap between germline ends came to 7 bases. CDR3 length: 12 amino acids. In DNA, the CDR3 is TGTGCCAGCAGTTTGGGGAGATCACCCCTCCACTTT. Its translation is CASSLGRSPLHF.

There are many counts of this clonotype. CDR3 coding DNA: TGTGCCAGCAGTCCCTGGGGGGCCTCCACCAACTACGAGCAGTACTTC. Translated: CASSPWGASTNYEQYF. The J gene is TRBJ2-7, the V gene TRBV12-3 or TRBV12-4; tentatively, D is TRBD1 or TRBD2 (6 bases each). The V and J ends lost 5 bases and 3 bases respectively, with 20 bases between them. The CDR3 extends over 16 amino acids.

Of note for this clonotype: This may arise from a read error, as a much more abundant clone is one base away. The chain links TRBV4-1 to TRBJ1-2; D might be TRBD1 (5 bases). The germline V gene has CDR1 MGHRA and CDR2 YSYEKL. CDR3 length: 15 amino acids. The CDR3 reads CAGSQDRGVGYGYTF. The DNA of the CDR3 is TGCGCCGGCAGCCAAGACCGGGGGGTTGGCTATGGCTACACCTTC.

This sequence joins TRBV7-3 and TRBJ2-1; 7 nucleotides line up with TRBD1. CDR1 SGHTA and CDR2 FQGTGA come from the germline V gene. This CDR3 comprises 16 residues. V was pared by 5 bases and J by 1 base, with 8 bases of the junction left unmatched. The CDR3 reads CASSTWDSGSYNEQFF. For the CDR3, the DNA is TGTGCCAGCAGCACCTGGGACAGTGGATCCTACAATGAGCAGTTCTTC.

As to this clonotype: This sequence may be a read error, since a much larger clone differs from it by one base. This chain links TRBV12-3 or TRBV12-4 with TRBJ2-3; D is possibly TRBD1 (5 bases). The CDR3 is made up of 15 amino acids. DNA for the CDR3: TGTTCCAGCAGTTTCAGGCAGGGTGAGACAGATACGCAGTATTTT. Its protein is CSSSFRQGETDTQYF.

Only a few counts were recorded for this clonotype. The chain combines TRBV4-2 with TRBJ1-1, with TRBD1 matching over 8 bases. Germline assignment: CDR1 LGHNA and CDR2 YNFKEQ. V shed 6 bases and J 1 base; nucleotides not matched to a gene: 4. This CDR3 is built from 14 residues. The CDR3 loop is CASRTGVRNTEAFF. The CDR3 coding sequence is TGTGCCAGCAGGACAGGGGTACGGAACACTGAAGCTTTCTTT.